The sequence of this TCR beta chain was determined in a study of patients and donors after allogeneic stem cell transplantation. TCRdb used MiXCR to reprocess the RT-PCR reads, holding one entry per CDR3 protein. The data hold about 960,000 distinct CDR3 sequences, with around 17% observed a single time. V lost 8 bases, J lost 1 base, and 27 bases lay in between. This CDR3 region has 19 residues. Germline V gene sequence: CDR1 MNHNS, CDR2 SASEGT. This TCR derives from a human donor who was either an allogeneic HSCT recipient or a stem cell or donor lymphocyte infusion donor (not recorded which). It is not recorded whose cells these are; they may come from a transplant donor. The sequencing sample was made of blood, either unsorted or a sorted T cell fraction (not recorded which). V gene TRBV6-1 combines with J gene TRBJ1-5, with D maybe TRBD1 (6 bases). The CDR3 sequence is CASLLTRGARFVSNQPQHF. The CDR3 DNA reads TGTGCCAGCCTCTTAACGCGGGGGGCAAGGTTTGTGAGCAATCAGCCCCAGCATTTT.